The source of this T cell receptor (beta chain) is a study of T-cell memory formation after mild COVID-19. Study-wide context: Largely donor-specific sequence clusters came from a couple of donors.

Study conclusions and caveats: Later expanders leaned CD4+, whereas clones that contracted between day 15 and 85 were balanced CD4/CD8. The study detected some responding clones in pre-infection memory, suggesting cross-reactive memory joined.

Looked up from germline, CDR1 is MNHNS and CDR2 is SASEGT. V lost 1 base, J lost 6 bases, and 9 bases lay in between. The CDR3 totals 13 residues. Researchers used 5'RACE with constant-segment primers to make TCR alpha and TCR beta cDNA libraries that carry sample barcodes and UMIs. MiXCR, applied by TCRdb to the 5' RACE reads, yields one record per CDR3 protein. Counted here are under 250,000 distinct CDR3 sequences, just over 15% occurring once; the ten biggest clones make up 2.1%. This clonotype was counted between two and nine times. The antigen remains undetermined. The source material was PBMCs or a T cell subset sorted from them (not recorded which). This chain joins TRBV6-1 and TRBJ1-2; no definite D call. This TCR was recovered from an adult woman who had mild COVID-19 (a few samples of this study predate the infection). Cell type and time point are not known. The CDR3 DNA is TGTGCCAGCAGTGAAGTCGGCAGAAATGGCTACACCTTC. Translating gives CASSEVGRNGYTF.